The 19 T cell receptor beta chains in this list originate from one sample, sequenced in a study of shared clonotypes between healthy human individuals. This table comes from immunoSEQ multiplex PCR, and its TCRdb copy is limited to in-frame clones, with some not included. In the table there are hundreds of thousands of clones, 70% to 80% of which are singletons. What was sequenced was PBMCs. All receptors come from a middle-aged woman in good health. Some clones in this sample may be carry-over from other donors' samples.

The chain is built from TRBV28 and TRBJ2-7, with a weak D call TRBD2 (5 bases). V was shortened by 3 bases and J by 5 bases, with 11 bases between the two germline ends. The CDR3 is 13 amino acids. Germline loops: CDR1 MDHEN, CDR2 SYDVKM. The CDR3 region has the DNA TGTGCCAGCAGTTTGCGGGTCCGGGACGAGCAGTACTTC. Its translation is CASSLRVRDEQYF.

This clone was seen ten or more times. This sequence joins TRBV5-8 and TRBJ1-1; 12 nucleotides agree with TRBD1. The junction had 3 bases not matched to a gene; V was cut back by 0 bases and J by 0 bases. The germline CDR1 and CDR2 sequences are SGHTS and YDEGEE. This CDR3 spans 17 amino acids. The CDR3 region has the DNA TGTGCCAGCAGCTTGGGGGACAGGGGGCCGATGAACACTGAAGCTTTCTTT. Its protein is CASSLGDRGPMNTEAFF.

The chain couples TRBV11-2 to TRBJ2-7; TRBD2 matches 9 bases. Germline loops: CDR1 SGHAT, CDR2 FQNNGV. The ends lost 5 bases at V and 6 bases at J; junction bases unmatched: 8. The CDR3 has 14 amino acids. As DNA, the CDR3 is TGTGCCAGCAGCCCATCCGGGACTAGCTCCGAGCAGTACTTC. Its translation is CASSPSGTSSEQYF.

This clone was counted between two and nine times. DNA of the CDR3: TGTGCCTGGAGTTACAGGGGAGTATATTCACCCCTCCACTTT. This translates into CAWSYRGVYSPLHF. The V gene is TRBV30, the J gene TRBJ1-6, with TRBD1 identical over 7 bases. The CDR3 has 14 amino acids. Germline CDR1 and CDR2: GTSNPN and SVGIG (reference sequence). Losses at the gene ends were 2 bases for V and 8 bases for J; bases not matched to a gene: 6.

This clone was seen only a few times. V and J are TRBV10-2 and TRBJ2-7; 11 bases agree with TRBD2. Germline CDR1 and CDR2: WSHSY and SAAADI. The CDR3 has 15 amino acids. Trimming at V came to 3 bases and at J to 6 bases, leaving 7 bases not matched to a gene. The CDR3 bases are TGCGCCAGCAGTGAAACTAGCGGGAGCTTCTCCGAGCAGTACTTC. Translation gives CASSETSGSFSEQYF.

The sample holds a few counts of this clone. DNA of the CDR3: TGTGCCAGCAGTTTATCGGGCACCCTGGGTGGCTACACCTTC. Its protein is CASSLSGTLGGYTF. This sequence joins TRBV27 and TRBJ1-2, with D unresolved. The CDR3 sequence is 14 residues long. From germline, CDR1 is MNHEY and CDR2 SMNVEV (reference sequence). The V end lost 0 bases, the J end lost 7 bases, and 12 bases lay between the germline ends.

This chain joins TRBV18 and TRBJ2-6; D perhaps matches TRBD1 (6 bases). Germline CDR1 reads KGHSH; CDR2 reads LQKENI. The CDR3 contains 18 residues. V dropped 2 bases and J dropped 4 bases, with 18 bases sitting between them. The CDR3 here is CASSPRAGDLRGANVLTF. The CDR3 coding sequence is TGTGCCAGCTCACCAAGGGCAGGGGATCTGCGAGGGGCCAACGTCCTGACTTTC. The full variable domain, its missing parts supplied by reference TRBV18 and TRBJ2-6, is NAGVMQNPRHLVRRRGQEARLRCSPMKGHSHVYWYRQLPEEGLKFMVYLQKENIIDESGMPKERFSAEFPKEGPSILRIQQVVRGDSAAYFCASSPRAGDLRGANVLTFGAGSRLTVL.

This sequence joins TRBV14 and TRBJ2-3; no clear D gene. This CDR3 region has 14 residues. CDR1 and CDR2 from the germline V gene are SGHDN and FVKESK. The V and J ends lost 3 bases and 2 bases respectively, with 9 bases between them. CDR3: CASSHRVVTDTQYF. CDR3 DNA sequence: TGTGCCAGCAGCCATAGGGTCGTCACAGATACGCAGTATTTT.

The chain combines TRBV5-1 with TRBJ2-5; D is possibly TRBD1 or TRBD2 (5 bases each). Germline V CDR1 and CDR2: SGHRS, YFSETQ. Trimming took 4 bases from V and 5 from J, leaving 12 bases between them. The CDR3 totals 13 residues. CDR3 DNA sequence: TGCGCCAGCAGCCGAGGGACCGGTGAGACCCAGTACTTC. Translating it yields CASSRGTGETQYF.

This chain joins TRBV18 and TRBJ1-4, with TRBD1 matching over 11 bases. The CDR3 has 16 residues. Trimming cost V 5 bases and J 1 base; bases outside gene matches: 3. Germline CDR1 reads KGHSH; CDR2 reads LQKENI. The CDR3 loop reads CASSGQGAGTNEKLFF. The CDR3 nucleotides are TGTGCCAGCTCAGGACAGGGGGCAGGAACTAATGAAAAACTGTTTTTT.

V usage is TRBV14 and J usage is TRBJ1-4; unclear D gene. V lost 2 bases to trimming and J lost 3 bases, with 13 bases between them. CDR3 length: 16 amino acids. The germline gives CDR1 SGHDN, CDR2 FVKESK. The CDR3 region is CASSQWAGRSNEKLFF. DNA of the CDR3: TGTGCCAGCAGCCAATGGGCAGGCCGATCTAATGAAAAACTGTTTTTT.

In this sample, this clone turned up many times. This sequence joins TRBV19 and TRBJ2-7; 8 nucleotides line up with TRBD1. This CDR3 comprises 13 residues. Trimming removed 6 bases from V and 5 bases from J; junction bases left unmatched: 6. Per germline, CDR1 LNHDA and CDR2 SQIVND (reference sequence). CDR3 protein: CASRTTGEHEQYF. CDR3 DNA: TGTGCCAGTAGGACGACAGGGGAACACGAGCAGTACTTC.

The chain couples TRBV4-3 to TRBJ2-1, with 8 bases matching TRBD2. CDR3 length equals 14 residues. The germline V gene encodes CDR1 LGHNA and CDR2 YSLEER. J gave up 10 bases and V 1 base, and 6 bases lay outside the gene matches. CDR3 nucleotides: TGCGCCAGCAGCCAAGTGGGACTAGACGGCGAGCAGTTCTTC. This translates into CASSQVGLDGEQFF.

J is TRBJ2-2 and V is TRBV18; D possibly corresponds to TRBD1 (5 bases). CDR3 length equals 15 residues. In germline, CDR1 is KGHSH, CDR2 LQKENI. V lost 4 bases to trimming and J lost 5 bases, with 14 bases between them. CDR3 nucleotide sequence: TGTGCCAGCTCACGTGTGCAGGGCGAGACCGGGGAGCTGTTTTTT. Its protein is CASSRVQGETGELFF. The full variable domain, in which reference TRBV18 and TRBJ2-2 provide the parts outside the CDR3, is NAGVMQNPRHLVRRRGQEARLRCSPMKGHSHVYWYRQLPEEGLKFMVYLQKENIIDESGMPKERFSAEFPKEGPSILRIQQVVRGDSAAYFCASSRVQGETGELFFGEGSRLTVL.

This chain connects TRBV6-4 to TRBJ2-7; D might be TRBD2 (6 bases). CDR3 size: 18 residues. Germline V gene data show CDR1 as MRHNA and CDR2 as SNTAGT. V was clipped by 0 bases and J by 6 bases, with 24 bases between them. CDR3 region: CASSDSAGRRDDTGEQYF. In nucleotides, the CDR3 is TGTGCCAGCAGTGACTCAGCCGGCCGGAGGGATGATACGGGCGAGCAGTACTTC.

The V call is TRBV5-1, the J call TRBJ2-7; tentatively, D is TRBD2 (5 bases). Deletions cut 6 bases from V and 1 base from J, with 14 bases between. The CDR3 sequence is 14 residues long. Germline-derived CDR1 and CDR2 are SGHRS and YFSETQ. The CDR3: CASKPGIGSYEQYF. Written as DNA, the CDR3 is TGCGCCAGCAAGCCGGGGATCGGGTCCTACGAGCAGTACTTC.

This chain connects TRBV30 to TRBJ2-1, with unresolved D. The CDR3 covers 14 residues. Germline V gene data show CDR1 as GTSNPN and CDR2 as SVGIG (reference sequence). V was clipped by 5 bases and J by 10 bases, with 21 bases between them. CDR3 DNA sequence: TGTGCCTGGCACCTCGGGCAGGCTATGGGGGAGCAGTTCTTC. Translation gives CAWHLGQAMGEQFF.

This chain uses TRBV5-1 with TRBJ2-5; 9 bases are a match to TRBD1. The CDR3 covers 15 residues. The germline V gene encodes CDR1 SGHRS and CDR2 YFSETQ. V was clipped by 3 bases and J by 2 bases; unmatched bases: 5. The CDR3 here is CASSSAGTGQETQYF. In DNA, the CDR3 is TGCGCCAGCAGCTCGGCCGGGACAGGGCAAGAGACCCAGTACTTC. The variable domain in full, completed from reference TRBV5-1 and TRBJ2-5, reads KAGVTQTPRYLIKTRGQQVTLSCSPISGHRSVSWYQQTPGQGLQFLFEYFSETQRNKGNFPGRFSGRQFSNSRSEMNVSTLELGDSALYLCASSSAGTGQETQYFGPGTRLLVL.

The rearrangement joins TRBV29-1 to TRBJ1-4, with TRBD1 identical over 9 bases. Germline V gene sequence: CDR1 SQVTM, CDR2 ANQGSEA. CDR3 size: 13 residues. J gave up 8 bases and V 7 bases, and 8 bases lay outside the gene matches. CDR3 region: CSARTGEGEKLFF. The CDR3 region has the DNA TGCAGCGCAAGGACAGGGGAGGGGGAAAAACTGTTTTTT.